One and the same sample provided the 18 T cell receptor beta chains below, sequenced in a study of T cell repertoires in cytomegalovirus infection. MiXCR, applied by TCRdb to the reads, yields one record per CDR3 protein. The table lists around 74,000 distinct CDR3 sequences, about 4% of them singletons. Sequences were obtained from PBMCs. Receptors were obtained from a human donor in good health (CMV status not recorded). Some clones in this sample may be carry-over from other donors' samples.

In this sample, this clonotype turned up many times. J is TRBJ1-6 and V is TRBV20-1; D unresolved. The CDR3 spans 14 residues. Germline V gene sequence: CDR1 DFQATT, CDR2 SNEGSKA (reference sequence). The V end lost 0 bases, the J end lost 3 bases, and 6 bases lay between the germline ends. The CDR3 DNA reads TGCAGTGCTAGAGATGAGGGCTATAATTCACCCCTCCACTTT. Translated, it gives CSARDEGYNSPLHF.

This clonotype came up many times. In DNA form, the CDR3 reads TGTGCCAGCAGCCCCGACGGAGGGCCCTCTAACTATGGCTACACCTTC. Translation: CASSPDGGPSNYGYTF. The chain uses TRBV7-8 and TRBJ1-2; D not resolved. Trimming removed 5 bases at V and 0 bases at J, with 16 bases between. Germline V gives CDR1 SGHVS, CDR2 FQNEAQ. CDR3 length: 16 amino acids.

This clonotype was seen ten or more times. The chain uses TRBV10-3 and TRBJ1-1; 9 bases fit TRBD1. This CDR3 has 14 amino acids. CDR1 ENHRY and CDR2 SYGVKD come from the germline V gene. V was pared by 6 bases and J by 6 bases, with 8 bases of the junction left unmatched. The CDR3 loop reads CAIRREGQGAEAFF. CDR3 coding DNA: TGTGCCATCAGGAGGGAGGGACAGGGCGCTGAAGCTTTCTTT.

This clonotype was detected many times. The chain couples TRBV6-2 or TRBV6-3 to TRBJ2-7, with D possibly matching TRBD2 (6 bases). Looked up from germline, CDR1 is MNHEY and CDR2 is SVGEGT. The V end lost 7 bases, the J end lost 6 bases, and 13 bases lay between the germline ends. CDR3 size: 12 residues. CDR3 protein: CASTAGRSEQYF. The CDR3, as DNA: TGTGCCAGCACTGCGGGGAGGAGCGAGCAGTACTTC.

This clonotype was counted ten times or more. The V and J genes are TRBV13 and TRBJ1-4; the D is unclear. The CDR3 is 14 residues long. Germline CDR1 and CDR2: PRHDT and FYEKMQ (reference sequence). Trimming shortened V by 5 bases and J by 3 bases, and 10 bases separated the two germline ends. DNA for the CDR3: TGTGCCAGCAGCGTTCGGGTGGCTAATGAAAAACTGTTTTTT. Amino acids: CASSVRVANEKLFF. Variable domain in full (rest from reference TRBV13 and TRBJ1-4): AAGVIQSPRHLIKEKRETATLKCYPIPRHDTVYWYQQGPGQDPQFLISFYEKMQSDKGSIPDRFSAQQFSDYHSELNMSSLELGDSALYFCASSVRVANEKLFFGSGTQLSVL.

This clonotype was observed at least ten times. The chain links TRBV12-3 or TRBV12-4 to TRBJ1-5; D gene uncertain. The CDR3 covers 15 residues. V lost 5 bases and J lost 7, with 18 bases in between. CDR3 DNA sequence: TGTGCCAGCAGTGGAGAGGGTCACTTCGGACAGCCCCAGCATTTT. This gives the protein CASSGEGHFGQPQHF.

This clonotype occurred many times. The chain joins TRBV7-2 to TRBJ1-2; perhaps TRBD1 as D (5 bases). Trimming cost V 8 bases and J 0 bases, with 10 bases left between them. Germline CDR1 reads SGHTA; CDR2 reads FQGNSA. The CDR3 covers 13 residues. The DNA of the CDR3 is TGTGCCAGCCGACAGTCACCTAACTATGGCTACACCTTC. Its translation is CASRQSPNYGYTF.

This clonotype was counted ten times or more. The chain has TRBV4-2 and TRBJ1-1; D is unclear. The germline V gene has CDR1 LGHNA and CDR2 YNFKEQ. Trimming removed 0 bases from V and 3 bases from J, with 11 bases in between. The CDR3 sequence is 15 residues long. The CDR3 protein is CASSQDGTVDTEAFF. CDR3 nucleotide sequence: TGTGCCAGCAGCCAAGATGGCACAGTAGACACTGAAGCTTTCTTT.

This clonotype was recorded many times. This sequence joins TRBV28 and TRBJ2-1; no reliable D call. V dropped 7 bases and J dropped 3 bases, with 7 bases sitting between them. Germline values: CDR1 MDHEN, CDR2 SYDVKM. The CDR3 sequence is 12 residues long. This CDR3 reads CASTQNYNEQFF. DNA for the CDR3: TGTGCCAGCACCCAGAACTACAATGAGCAGTTCTTC. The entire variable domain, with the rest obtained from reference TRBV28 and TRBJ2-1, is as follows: DVKVTQSSRYLVKRTGEKVFLECVQDMDHENMFWYRQDPGLGLRLIYFSYDVKMKEKGDIPEGYSVSREKKERFSLILESASTNQTSMYLCASTQNYNEQFFGPGTRLTVL.

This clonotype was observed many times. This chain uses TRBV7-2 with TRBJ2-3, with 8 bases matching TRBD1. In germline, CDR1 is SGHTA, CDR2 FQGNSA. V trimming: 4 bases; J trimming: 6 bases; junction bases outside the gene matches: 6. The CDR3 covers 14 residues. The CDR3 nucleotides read TGTGCCAGCAGCTACAGGGGGAGGATGGATACGCAGTATTTT. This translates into CASSYRGRMDTQYF.

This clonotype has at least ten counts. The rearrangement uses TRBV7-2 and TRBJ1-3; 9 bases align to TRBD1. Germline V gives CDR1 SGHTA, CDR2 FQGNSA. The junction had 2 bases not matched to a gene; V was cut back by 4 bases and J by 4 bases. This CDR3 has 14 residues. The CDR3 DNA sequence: TGTGCCAGCAGCTGGGACAGGGAAGGAAACACCATATATTTT. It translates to CASSWDREGNTIYF.

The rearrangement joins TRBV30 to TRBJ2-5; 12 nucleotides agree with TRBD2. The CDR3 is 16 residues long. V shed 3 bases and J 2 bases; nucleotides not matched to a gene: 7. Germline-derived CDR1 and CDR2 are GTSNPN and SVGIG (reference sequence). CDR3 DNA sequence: TGTGCCTGGAGGGGGGGGCTAGCGGGGGGGCAAGAGACCCAGTACTTC. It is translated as CAWRGGLAGGQETQYF.

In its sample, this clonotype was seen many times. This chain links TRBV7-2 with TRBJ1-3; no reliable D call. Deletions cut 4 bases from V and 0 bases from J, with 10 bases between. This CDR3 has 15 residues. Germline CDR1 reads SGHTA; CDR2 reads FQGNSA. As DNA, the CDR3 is TGTGCCAGCAGCTACGACACTTACTCTGGAAACACCATATATTTT. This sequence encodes CASSYDTYSGNTIYF. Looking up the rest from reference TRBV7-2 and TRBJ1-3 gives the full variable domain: GAGVSQSPSNKVTEKGKDVELRCDPISGHTALYWYRQSLGQGLEFLIYFQGNSAPDKSGLPSDRFSAERTGGSVSTLTIQRTQQEDSAVYLCASSYDTYSGNTIYFGEGSWLTVV.

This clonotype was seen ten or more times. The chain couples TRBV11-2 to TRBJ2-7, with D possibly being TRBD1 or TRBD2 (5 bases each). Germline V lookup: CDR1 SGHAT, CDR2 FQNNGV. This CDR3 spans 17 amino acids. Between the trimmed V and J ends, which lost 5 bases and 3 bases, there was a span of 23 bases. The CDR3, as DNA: TGTGCCAGCAGCCCACTAGGTGGCAGGGTATTGGTCTACGAGCAGTACTTC. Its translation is CASSPLGGRVLVYEQYF. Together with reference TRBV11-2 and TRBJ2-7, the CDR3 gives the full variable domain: EAGVAQSPRYKIIEKRQSVAFWCNPISGHATLYWYQQILGQGPKLLIQFQNNGVVDDSQLPKDRFSAERLKGVDSTLKIQPAKLEDSAVYLCASSPLGGRVLVYEQYFGPGTRLTVT.

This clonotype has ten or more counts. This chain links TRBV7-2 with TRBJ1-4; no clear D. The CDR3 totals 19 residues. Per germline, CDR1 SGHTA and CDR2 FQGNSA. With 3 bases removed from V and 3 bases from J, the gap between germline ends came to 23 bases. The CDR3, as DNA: TGTGCCAGCAGCTTCTGGGAGTTCCCAGGAGGGTTCTCTAATGAAAAACTGTTTTTT. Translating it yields CASSFWEFPGGFSNEKLFF.

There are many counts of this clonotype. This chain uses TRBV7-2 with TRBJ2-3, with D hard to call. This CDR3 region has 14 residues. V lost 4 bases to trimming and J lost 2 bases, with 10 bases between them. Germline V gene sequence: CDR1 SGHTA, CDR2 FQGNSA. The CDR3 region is CASSSSTYTDTQYF. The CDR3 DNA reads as TGTGCCAGCAGCTCCTCAACTTACACAGATACGCAGTATTTT.

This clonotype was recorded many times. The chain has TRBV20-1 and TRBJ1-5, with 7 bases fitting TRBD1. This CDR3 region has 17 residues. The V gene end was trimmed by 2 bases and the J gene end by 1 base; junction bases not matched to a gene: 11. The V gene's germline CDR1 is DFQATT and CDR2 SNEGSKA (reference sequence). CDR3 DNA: TGCAGTGCTAGATACGGGAGACAGGGTAGGAGCAATCAGCCCCAGCATTTT. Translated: CSARYGRQGRSNQPQHF.

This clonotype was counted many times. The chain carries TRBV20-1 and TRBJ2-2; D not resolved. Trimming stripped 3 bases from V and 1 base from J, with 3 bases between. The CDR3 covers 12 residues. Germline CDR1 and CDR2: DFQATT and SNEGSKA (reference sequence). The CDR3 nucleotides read TGCAGTGCTAGCAGGAACACCGGGGAGCTGTTTTTT. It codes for CSASRNTGELFF.